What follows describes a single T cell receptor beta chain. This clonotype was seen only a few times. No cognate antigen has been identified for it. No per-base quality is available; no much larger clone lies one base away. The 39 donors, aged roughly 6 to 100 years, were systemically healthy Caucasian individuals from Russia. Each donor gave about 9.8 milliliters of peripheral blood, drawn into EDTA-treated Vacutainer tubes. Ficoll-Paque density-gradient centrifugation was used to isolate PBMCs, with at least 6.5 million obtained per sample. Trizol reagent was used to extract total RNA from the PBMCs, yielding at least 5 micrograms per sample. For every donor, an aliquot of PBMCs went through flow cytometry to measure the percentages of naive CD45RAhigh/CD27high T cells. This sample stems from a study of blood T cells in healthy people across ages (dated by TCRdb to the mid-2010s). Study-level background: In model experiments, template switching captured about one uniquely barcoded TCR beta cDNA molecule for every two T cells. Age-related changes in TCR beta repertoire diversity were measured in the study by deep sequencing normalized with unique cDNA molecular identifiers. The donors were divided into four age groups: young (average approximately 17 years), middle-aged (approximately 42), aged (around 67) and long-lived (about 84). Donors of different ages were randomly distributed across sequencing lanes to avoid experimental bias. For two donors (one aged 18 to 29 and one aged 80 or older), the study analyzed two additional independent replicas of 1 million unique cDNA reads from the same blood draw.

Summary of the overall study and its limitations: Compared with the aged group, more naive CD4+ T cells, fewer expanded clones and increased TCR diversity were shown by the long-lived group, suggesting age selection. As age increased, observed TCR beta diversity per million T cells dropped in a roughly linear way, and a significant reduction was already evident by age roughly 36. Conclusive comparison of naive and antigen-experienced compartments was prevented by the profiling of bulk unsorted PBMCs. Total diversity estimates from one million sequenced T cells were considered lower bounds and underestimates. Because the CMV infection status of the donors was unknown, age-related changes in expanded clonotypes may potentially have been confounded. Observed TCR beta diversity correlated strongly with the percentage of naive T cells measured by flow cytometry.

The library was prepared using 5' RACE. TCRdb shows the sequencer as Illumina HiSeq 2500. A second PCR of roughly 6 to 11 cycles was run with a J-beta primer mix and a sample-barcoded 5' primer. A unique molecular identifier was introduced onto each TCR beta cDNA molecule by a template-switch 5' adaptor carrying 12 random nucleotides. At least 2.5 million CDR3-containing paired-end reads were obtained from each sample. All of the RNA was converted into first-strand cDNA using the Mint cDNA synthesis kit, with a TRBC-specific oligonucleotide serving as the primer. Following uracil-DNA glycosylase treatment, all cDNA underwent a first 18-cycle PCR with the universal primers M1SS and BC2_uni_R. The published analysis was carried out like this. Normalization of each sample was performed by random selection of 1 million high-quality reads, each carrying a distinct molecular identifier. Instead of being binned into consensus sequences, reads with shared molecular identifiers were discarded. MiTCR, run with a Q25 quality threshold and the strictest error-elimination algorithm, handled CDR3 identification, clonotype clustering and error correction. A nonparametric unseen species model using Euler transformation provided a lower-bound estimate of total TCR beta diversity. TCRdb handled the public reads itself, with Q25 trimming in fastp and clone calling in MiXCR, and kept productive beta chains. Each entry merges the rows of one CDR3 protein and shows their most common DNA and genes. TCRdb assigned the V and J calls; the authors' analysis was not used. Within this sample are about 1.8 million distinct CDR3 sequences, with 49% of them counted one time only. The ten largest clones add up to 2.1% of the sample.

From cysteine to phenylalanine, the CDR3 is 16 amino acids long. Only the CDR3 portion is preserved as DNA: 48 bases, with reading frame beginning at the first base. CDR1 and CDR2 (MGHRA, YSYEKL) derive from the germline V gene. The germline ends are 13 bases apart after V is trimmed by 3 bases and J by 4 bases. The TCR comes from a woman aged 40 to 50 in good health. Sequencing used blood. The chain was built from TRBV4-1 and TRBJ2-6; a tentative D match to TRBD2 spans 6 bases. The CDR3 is CASSQLGGRGANVLTF. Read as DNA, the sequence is TGCGCCAGCAGCCAGTTGGGGGGTAGGGGGGCCAACGTCCTGACTTTC.